The 30 T cell receptor beta chains listed next were all sequenced from one sample in a study of OX40 agonist ivuxolimab in advanced cancers. Clones were sequenced by immunoSEQ multiplex PCR, and TCRdb holds only the in-frame ones, with some missing. The table has about 58,000 clones, about 81% seen once; the top ten hold over 0.6%. Sequencing used CD4+ or CD8+ T cells sorted from blood, obtained in a trial of the OX40 agonist ivuxolimab. The receptors were sampled from an adult with an advanced solid tumor such as melanoma, head and neck, liver or kidney cancer.

The rearrangement joins TRBV11-1 to TRBJ2-2, with a weak D call TRBD1 (6 bases). The germline V gene has CDR1 SGHAT and CDR2 FQDESV (reference sequence). The CDR3 contains 14 residues. V was shortened by 8 bases and J by 1 base, with 11 bases between the two germline ends. CDR3 DNA: TGTGCCAGCGTACAGGGCCGGAACACCGGGGAGCTGTTTTTT. Its protein product is CASVQGRNTGELFF.

The CDR3 DNA follows: TGTGCCAGCAGTGAATTGGAAGGCGGGGAGCTGTTTTTT. This translates into CASSELEGGELFF. V and J are TRBV6-1 and TRBJ2-2; D call uncertain. The CDR3 runs to 13 residues. Trimming cost V 2 bases and J 7 bases, with 8 bases left between them. The V gene's germline CDR1 is MNHNS and CDR2 SASEGT.

This chain joins TRBV10-1 and TRBJ2-2; TRBD1 is a possible D gene (5 bases). The CDR3 has 14 residues. The V gene lost 4 bases and the J gene lost 4 bases, with 10 bases spanning the gap. Per germline, CDR1 WNHNN and CDR2 SYGVQD (reference sequence). The CDR3 DNA follows: TGCGCCAGCAGTGCGCAGGGTCGCACCGGGGAGCTGTTTTTT. This codes for CASSAQGRTGELFF.

This clone has only one observation. The junction and the germline gene differ at one end; a read error may be behind it. V usage is TRBV5-1 and J usage is TRBJ2-7; 7 bases align to TRBD1. Germline CDR1 is SGHRS and CDR2 is YFSETQ. The length of the CDR3 is 15 residues. The CDR3 bases are TGTGCCAGCAGCGAGAGAGGGGGCGCAACCTACGAGCAGTACTTC. It yields the protein CASSERGGATYEQYF.

The V call is TRBV11-3, the J call TRBJ2-1; 8 bases map to TRBD2. CDR1 and CDR2 from the germline V gene are SGHNT and YENEEA. CDR3 length: 19 amino acids. After removal of 3 bases from V and 0 bases from J, the junction contained 13 bases not matched to a gene. CDR3 DNA: TGTGCCAGCAGCTTCTCTGACCCTCTAGCGGGTAGCTCCTACAATGAGCAGTTCTTC. Residues: CASSFSDPLAGSSYNEQFF. The full variable domain, in which reference TRBV11-3 and TRBJ2-1 provide the parts outside the CDR3, is EAGVVQSPRYKIIEKKQPVAFWCNPISGHNTLYWYLQNLGQGPELLIRYENEEAVDDSQLPKDRFSAERLKGVDSTLKIQPAELGDSAVYLCASSFSDPLAGSSYNEQFFGPGTRLTVL.

This chain links TRBV28 with TRBJ1-1; no firm D call. CDR1 is MDHEN and CDR2 is SYDVKM in the germline V gene. The V end was cut by 5 bases, the J end by 4 bases, with 32 bases between. There are 20 residues in the CDR3. The CDR3 here is CASSPFIRPRDGAVGTEAFF. The CDR3 DNA is TGTGCCAGCAGTCCATTTATTAGGCCCCGTGATGGAGCCGTTGGCACTGAAGCTTTCTTT.

V is TRBV11-2 and J is TRBJ2-7; D could derive from TRBD1 or TRBD2 (5 bases each). Germline CDR1 is SGHAT and CDR2 is FQNNGV. This CDR3 is 15 amino acids long. Trimming took 4 bases from V and 2 from J, leaving 15 bases between them. The CDR3 region is CASSSGWGDTYEQYF. CDR3 coding DNA: TGTGCCAGCAGCTCGGGGTGGGGCGACACCTACGAGCAGTACTTC.

The gene calls are TRBV29-1 and TRBJ2-7; 8 bases map to TRBD2. From germline, CDR1 is SQVTM and CDR2 ANQGSEA. This CDR3 spans 14 amino acids. Trimming cost V 4 bases and J 3 bases; bases outside gene matches: 8. The CDR3 sequence is CSVVLRGANYEQYF. The CDR3 nucleotides are TGCAGCGTTGTTCTGCGGGGGGCGAACTACGAGCAGTACTTC.

This rearrangement joins TRBV5-1 to TRBJ2-1; D remains unclear. Trimming cost V 1 base and J 3 bases, with 14 bases left between them. The CDR3 spans 16 residues. Germline loops: CDR1 SGHRS, CDR2 YFSETQ. CDR3 sequence: CASSLLPQTNYNEQFF. As DNA, the CDR3 is TGCGCCAGCAGCTTGCTGCCCCAAACAAACTACAATGAGCAGTTCTTC.

This chain links TRBV29-1 with TRBJ1-5; 7 positions agree with TRBD1. V gave up 7 bases and J gave up 5 bases; unmatched junction bases: 5. The germline V gene encodes CDR1 SQVTM and CDR2 ANQGSEA. This CDR3 spans 12 amino acids. The CDR3 DNA reads as TGCAGCGCCAGACAGGGTGATCAGCCCCAGCATTTT. It translates to CSARQGDQPQHF.

This clone was detected once. The chain combines TRBV6-5 with TRBJ1-1, with TRBD1 matching 9 bases. The CDR3 consists of 14 residues. From germline, CDR1 is MNHEY and CDR2 SVGAGI. Germline trimming cut 3 bases from V and 11 bases from J; bases unmatched to any gene: 10. CDR3 coding DNA: TGTGCCAGCAGTTATATACAGGGGGCGCAAGGGGCTTTCTTT. Residues: CASSYIQGAQGAFF.

This CDR3 reads CASSASGGPSDTQYF. In DNA, the CDR3 is TGTGCCAGCAGTGCTTCGGGGGGGCCTTCAGATACGCAGTATTTT. The chain links TRBV6-1 to TRBJ2-3, with 8 positions matching TRBD2. Germline V lookup: CDR1 MNHNS, CDR2 SASEGT. CDR3 size: 15 residues. Trimming at V came to 4 bases and at J to 4 bases, leaving 7 bases not matched to a gene.

The rearrangement uses TRBV7-8 and TRBJ1-6, with 11 bases identical to TRBD1. With V trimmed by 4 bases and J by 1 base, 3 bases remained unmatched. CDR1 is SGHVS, CDR2 FQNEAQ, per germline. This CDR3 contains 17 residues. CDR3 coding DNA: TGTGCCAGCAGCTCAGGACAGGGGGCATCCTATAATTCACCCCTCCACTTT. Protein: CASSSGQGASYNSPLHF. Full variable domain (remainder filled in from reference TRBV7-8 and TRBJ1-6): GAGVSQSPRYKVAKRGQDVALRCDPISGHVSLFWYQQALGQGPEFLTYFQNEAQLDKSGLPSDRFFAERPEGSVSTLKIQRTQQEDSAVYLCASSSGQGASYNSPLHFGNGTRLTVT.

This clone came up a few times. V is TRBV5-5 and J is TRBJ1-4; TRBD1 might be the D (6 bases). Germline V gives CDR1 SGHKS, CDR2 YYEKEE (reference sequence). V lost 3 bases to trimming and J lost 6 bases, with 18 bases between them. The CDR3 loop spans 16 amino acids. CDR3 in amino acids: CASSWISRDKYEKLFF. The CDR3 region has the DNA TGTGCCAGCAGCTGGATATCCCGGGACAAGTATGAAAAACTGTTTTTT.

This clone was seen a few times. The DNA of the CDR3 is TGCGCCAGCAGTGAGCCCCGGGGGGAGCTGTTTTTT. This sequence encodes CASSEPRGELFF. The chain employs TRBV10-2 and TRBJ2-2; D gene uncertain. V dropped 2 bases and J dropped 8 bases, with 6 bases sitting between them. Germline CDR1 and CDR2: WSHSY and SAAADI. This CDR3 spans 12 amino acids.

By share, this clone ranks as medium-sized. The V and J genes are TRBV19 and TRBJ1-1; no clear D. Trimming cost V 6 bases and J 0 bases, with 11 bases left between them. The CDR3 is made up of 14 amino acids. Germline V CDR1 and CDR2: LNHDA, SQIVND (reference sequence). The CDR3 DNA follows: TGTGCCAGTAGAAGGGTAGGGATGAACACTGAAGCTTTCTTT. Protein sequence: CASRRVGMNTEAFF.

This chain connects TRBV5-8 to TRBJ2-3; 12 bases agree with TRBD2. This CDR3 contains 15 residues. The germline V gene has CDR1 SGHTS and CDR2 YDEGEE. V trimming: 0 bases; J trimming: 6 bases; junction bases outside the gene matches: 2. Written as DNA, the CDR3 is TGTGCCAGCAGCTTGGACGGGACTAGCGGGGATACGCAGTATTTT. Translated, it gives CASSLDGTSGDTQYF.

The CDR3 nucleotides read TGTGCCAGCAGTGATAGGAAGGGCTCGGGCGGCTACACCTTC. This encodes CASSDRKGSGGYTF. This chain connects TRBV2 to TRBJ1-2; D remains unclear. Germline V gives CDR1 SNHLY, CDR2 FYNNEI. The CDR3 length is 14 residues. The germline V and J ends were trimmed by 3 bases and 8 bases, with 16 bases remaining between them.

This clone came up a few times. The chain couples TRBV7-8 to TRBJ1-5, with TRBD1 matching 12 bases. The CDR3 loop spans 17 amino acids. V was clipped by 5 bases and J by 0 bases; unmatched bases: 5. CDR1 and CDR2 from the germline V gene are SGHVS and FQNEAQ. CDR3 sequence: CASSDGTGGFSNQPQHF. In nucleotides, the CDR3 is TGTGCCAGCAGCGACGGGACAGGGGGCTTTAGCAATCAGCCCCAGCATTTT. Complete variable domain (other parts from reference TRBV7-8 and TRBJ1-5): GAGVSQSPRYKVAKRGQDVALRCDPISGHVSLFWYQQALGQGPEFLTYFQNEAQLDKSGLPSDRFFAERPEGSVSTLKIQRTQQEDSAVYLCASSDGTGGFSNQPQHFGDGTRLSIL.

A remark on this clone: A junction boundary mismatches the germline segment, possibly from a read error. The V gene is TRBV5-1, the J gene TRBJ2-5; D gene uncertain. CDR3 length equals 12 residues. Germline values: CDR1 SGHRS, CDR2 YFSETQ. The chain's CDR3 is CASSFEFSTQYF. In DNA, the CDR3 is TGTGCCAGCAGCTTTGAGTTTTCGACCCAGTACTTC.

This rearrangement joins TRBV7-8 to TRBJ2-3, with 8 bases identical to TRBD2. The CDR3 extends over 15 amino acids. V lost 1 base, J lost 4 bases, and 4 bases stayed unmatched. Germline CDR1 reads SGHVS; CDR2 reads FQNEAQ. The CDR3 here is CASSLGAGGPDTQYF. The CDR3 nucleotides are TGTGCCAGCAGCTTAGGGGCGGGGGGCCCAGATACGCAGTATTTT.

The V gene is TRBV5-1, the J gene TRBJ1-3; D uncertain. CDR1 and CDR2 from the germline V gene are SGHRS and YFSETQ. This CDR3 has 13 residues. Trimming removed 4 bases at V and 0 bases at J, with 5 bases between. CDR3 in amino acids: CASSQDSGNTIYF. CDR3 sequence (DNA): TGCGCCAGCAGCCAAGACTCTGGAAACACCATATATTTT.

The chain employs TRBV7-3 and TRBJ2-1, with a tentative D call TRBD2 (5 bases). V dropped 0 bases and J dropped 6 bases, with 12 bases sitting between them. Germline V gene data show CDR1 as SGHTA and CDR2 as FQGTGA. This CDR3 spans 15 amino acids. CDR3 coding DNA: TGTGCCAGCAGCTTAACGTTACGGCTAGCCAATGAGCAGTTCTTC. Amino acids: CASSLTLRLANEQFF.

V usage is TRBV6-5 and J usage is TRBJ2-2; 8 bases fit TRBD1. The CDR3 totals 15 residues. Trimming at V came to 6 bases and at J to 5 bases, leaving 8 bases not matched to a gene. The germline CDR1 and CDR2 sequences are MNHEY and SVGAGI. This chain's CDR3 is CASRQIRGRTGELFF. The CDR3 region has the DNA TGTGCCAGCAGACAAATCAGGGGGCGTACCGGGGAGCTGTTTTTT.

J is TRBJ2-1 and V is TRBV9, with a possible D match to TRBD1 (5 bases). Germline CDR1 and CDR2: SGDLS and YYNGEE. Trimming took off 0 bases at V and 7 bases at J, with 14 bases between the two ends. The CDR3 is 15 residues long. The CDR3 sequence is CASSVAGALWNEQFF. CDR3 sequence (DNA): TGTGCCAGCAGCGTAGCTGGGGCCCTCTGGAATGAGCAGTTCTTC.

CDR3 DNA: TGTGCCAGCAGCTTCCCGGACCTCACCGGGGAGCTGTTTTTT. Translated, it gives CASSFPDLTGELFF. The chain links TRBV5-4 to TRBJ2-2; D unresolved. Deletions cut 2 bases from V and 4 bases from J, with 9 bases between. CDR3 size: 14 residues. CDR1 and CDR2 from the germline V gene are SGHNT and YYREEE (reference sequence).

This clone was seen a handful of times. The chain uses TRBV6-5 and TRBJ2-5; possibly TRBD2 for D (5 bases). The V gene's germline CDR1 is MNHEY and CDR2 SVGAGI. V shed 9 bases and J shed 1 base, with 12 bases lying between them. The CDR3 has 13 residues. CDR3 sequence: CASQTSSQETQYF. In nucleotides, the CDR3 is TGTGCCAGTCAAACTAGTAGCCAAGAGACCCAGTACTTC.

The V call is TRBV13, the J call TRBJ1-3; perhaps TRBD1 as D (5 bases). The CDR3 spans 14 residues. CDR1 and CDR2 (germline): PRHDT, FYEKMQ (reference sequence). V shed 4 bases and J shed 2 bases, with 9 bases lying between them. CDR3 residues: CASSSGGTGNTIYF. CDR3 DNA: TGTGCCAGCAGCTCCGGGGGTACTGGAAACACCATATATTTT. Together with reference TRBV13 and TRBJ1-3, the CDR3 gives the full variable domain: AAGVIQSPRHLIKEKRETATLKCYPIPRHDTVYWYQQGPGQDPQFLISFYEKMQSDKGSIPDRFSAQQFSDYHSELNMSSLELGDSALYFCASSSGGTGNTIYFGEGSWLTVV.

This chain connects TRBV11-3 to TRBJ1-3; D is uncertain. The germline CDR1 and CDR2 sequences are SGHNT and YENEEA. The V end lost 5 bases, the J end lost 0 bases, and 5 bases lay between the germline ends. The length of the CDR3 is 13 residues. The CDR3 region has the DNA TGTGCCAGCAGCCCCAGCTCTGGAAACACCATATATTTT. Protein product: CASSPSSGNTIYF.

This chain links TRBV4-2 with TRBJ2-7; TRBD1 matches 10 bases. Germline CDR1 and CDR2: LGHNA and YNFKEQ. The CDR3 consists of 14 residues. Trimming cost V 3 bases and J 3 bases; bases outside gene matches: 2. CDR3 bases: TGTGCCAGCAGCCAGGGACAGGGGATCTACGAGCAGTACTTC. Translating gives CASSQGQGIYEQYF.